This T cell receptor (beta chain) is from a study of vaccination effects on CD4 cells after COVID-19. Study results and limitations: Substantial clonal contraction characterized both infection- and vaccine-induced clones late after vaccination.

Expansion of antigen-specific CD4+ T cells with viral peptide pools was carried out by the ViraFEST assay before sequencing. Having been cultured for ten to eleven days, the cells underwent CD4+ T cell isolation. Recipients of the vaccine had no prior SARS-CoV-2 infection and negative nucleocapsid antibodies. Every well housed two million PBMC, which grew in culture alongside around 10 IU/ml IL-2 and 10 ug/ml peptides. IL-2 medium was substituted for half the medium on days 3 and 7. Looked up from germline, CDR1 is MDHEN and CDR2 is SYDVKM. The CDR3 consists of 15 residues. Unmatched junction bases numbered 12, after V lost 7 bases and J lost 11 bases. Sequenced by immunoSEQ multiplex PCR; TCRdb stores in-frame clones only, minus some. The table has 65,000 to 90,000 clones, 60% to 85% seen once. A remark on this clone: Its antigen remains unidentified.

The origin of this receptor is a human donor who received a COVID-19 vaccine. The rearrangement joins TRBV28 to TRBJ1-6; 9 bases fit TRBD1. The sample in question was CD4+ T cells from PBMCs cultured with SARS-CoV-2 spike peptides, obtained before COVID-19 vaccination. CDR3 amino acids: CASTPGTGSRPPLHF. The CDR3 nucleotides read TGTGCCAGCACCCCCGGGACAGGGTCCCGGCCACCCCTCCACTTT. The entire variable domain, with the rest obtained from reference TRBV28 and TRBJ1-6, is as follows: DVKVTQSSRYLVKRTGEKVFLECVQDMDHENMFWYRQDPGLGLRLIYFSYDVKMKEKGDIPEGYSVSREKKERFSLILESASTNQTSMYLCASTPGTGSRPPLHFGNGTRLTVT.